A selection of T cell receptor beta chains follows, all from one sample in a study of shared clonotypes between healthy human individuals. Sequencing used immunoSEQ multiplex PCR; TCRdb keeps in-frame clones, though not all of them. The data show 450,000 to 500,000 clones, 81% seen once. Input material: PBMCs. These receptors were collected from a woman aged 40 to 50 in good health. Some clones in this sample may be carry-over from other donors' samples. Each CDR3 is given with its conserved first and last residue. D genes are given only for firm matches. Size values are once, few and many counts, or a class for expanded clones, and some rows have none.

D gene | J gene | clone size | V gene | CDR3 protein | CDR3 DNA
. | TRBJ2-3 | . | TRBV10-3 | CAISFRADTQYF | TGTGCCATCAGTTTCCGGGCAGATACGCAGTATTTT
. | TRBJ2-1 | . | TRBV6-1 | CASSEAGHGGSNEQFF | TGTGCCAGCAGTGAAGCAGGTCACGGAGGGAGCAATGAGCAGTTCTTC
. | TRBJ2-3 | . | TRBV27 | CASSLWGQPTDTQYF | TGTGCCAGCAGTTTATGGGGGCAGCCCACAGATACGCAGTATTTT
. | TRBJ1-2 | . | TRBV15 | CATSTGTDLGGYTF | TGTGCCACCAGCACCGGGACCGACTTGGGGGGCTACACCTTC
. | TRBJ2-7 | . | TRBV5-6 | CASSFYEQYF | TGTGCCAGCAGCTTCTACGAGCAGTACTTC
TRBD1 | TRBJ1-2 | . | TRBV4-1 | CASSQDLISGQGWGNYGYTF | TGCGCCAGCAGCCAAGATCTAATTTCGGGACAGGGCTGGGGTAACTATGGCTACACCTTC
. | TRBJ2-3 | . | TRBV6-6 | CASSYSSREPDTQYF | TGTGCCAGCAGTTACTCGAGTCGAGAACCAGATACGCAGTATTTT
. | TRBJ1-2 | . | TRBV7-3 | CASSLRAGDGYTF | TGTGCCAGCAGCTTAAGGGCAGGGGATGGCTACACCTTC
TRBD2 | TRBJ2-2 | . | TRBV30 | CAWRELAGMNTGELFF | TGTGCCTGGAGAGAACTAGCGGGAATGAACACCGGGGAGCTGTTTTTT
. | TRBJ1-4 | . | TRBV5-4 | CASRRDGGNEKLFF | TGTGCCAGCAGGCGGGACGGAGGGAATGAAAAACTGTTTTTT
. | TRBJ2-1 | . | TRBV7-7 | CASSLRGSSYNEQFF | TGTGCTAGCAGCTTACGAGGGAGCTCCTACAATGAGCAGTTCTTC
TRBD1 | TRBJ2-7 | once | TRBV19 | CASSTQGSSSYEQYF | TGTGCCAGTAGTACACAGGGGTCCTCGAGCTACGAGCAGTACTTC
. | TRBJ1-4 | . | TRBV11-3 | CASEVLATNEKLFF | TGTGCCAGCGAAGTCCTTGCAACTAATGAAAAACTGTTTTTT
. | TRBJ2-1 | . | TRBV27 | CAGGGSSYNEQFF | TGTGCCGGGGGCGGGAGCAGCTACAATGAGCAGTTCTTC
TRBD1 | TRBJ2-2 | . | TRBV28 | CASRGGQGWSTGELFF | TGTGCCAGCAGGGGGGGACAGGGTTGGAGCACCGGGGAGCTGTTTTTT
TRBD1 | TRBJ1-2 | . | TRBV28 | CASRRTGVRGDGYTF | TGTGCCAGCAGAAGGACAGGGGTGAGAGGGGATGGCTACACCTTC
. | TRBJ1-3 | . | TRBV10-3 | CATLDRPYGTIYF | TGTGCCACCCTTGACAGGCCGTACGGCACCATATATTTT
. | TRBJ2-7 | . | TRBV9 | CASSVASVSYEQYF | TGTGCCAGCAGCGTAGCTAGCGTTTCCTACGAGCAGTACTTC
. | TRBJ2-7 | . | TRBV28 | CASSRGQAYEQYF | TGTGCCAGCAGCAGAGGGCAAGCGTACGAGCAGTACTTC
TRBD2 | TRBJ2-1 | . | TRBV7-3 | CASSLTSGRTTGEQFF | TGTGCCAGCAGCTTAACTAGCGGGAGAACTACGGGTGAGCAGTTCTTC
. | TRBJ1-5 | . | TRBV9 | CASSRSAGINQPQHF | TGTGCCAGCAGCCGTAGCGCAGGGATCAATCAGCCCCAGCATTTT
TRBD1 | TRBJ2-5 | . | TRBV7-3 | CASSLGTGRPETQYF | TGTGCCAGCAGCTTAGGGACAGGGAGACCGGAGACCCAGTACTTC
. | TRBJ2-5 | . | TRBV28 | CASSRRWFGRGRETQYF | TGTGCCAGCAGCCGCCGCTGGTTCGGAAGAGGGCGAGAGACCCAGTACTTC
. | TRBJ2-2 | . | TRBV11-2 | CASSLGGERSTGELFF | TGTGCCAGCAGCTTAGGGGGGGAGCGGAGCACCGGGGAGCTGTTTTTT
TRBD2 | TRBJ2-3 | . | TRBV5-1 | CASLPGTSGTDTQYF | TGCGCCAGCCTTCCCGGGACTAGCGGAACAGATACGCAGTATTTT
. | TRBJ2-2 | . | TRBV7-2 | CASSTPRNTGELFF | TGTGCCAGCAGCACCCCAAGGAACACCGGGGAGCTGTTTTTT
. | TRBJ1-2 | . | TRBV7-2 | CASSLDRRGYGYTF | TGTGCCAGCAGCTTAGATCGCCGTGGCTATGGCTACACCTTC
. | TRBJ1-4 | once | TRBV19 | CATKDWTGTPEKLFF | TGTGCCACTAAGGACTGGACGGGGACACCCGAAAAACTGTTTTTT
TRBD2 | TRBJ2-1 | . | TRBV9 | CASSGTSAGNEQFF | TGTGCCAGCAGCGGAACTAGCGCGGGCAATGAGCAGTTCTTC
. | TRBJ2-7 | few | TRBV5-4 | CASSLALSEQYF | TGTGCCAGCAGCTTGGCGCTTTCCGAGCAGTACTTC
TRBD1 | TRBJ1-1 | . | TRBV5-1 | CASSREGTAWGNTEAFF | TGCGCCAGCAGCCGGGAGGGGACAGCATGGGGGAACACTGAAGCTTTCTTT
. | TRBJ2-7 | . | TRBV19 | CALGLLSYEQYF | TGTGCCCTGGGACTTTTATCCTACGAGCAGTACTTC
. | TRBJ1-1 | . | TRBV11-2 | CASSLGRWSSEAFF | TGTGCCAGCAGCTTAGGAAGGTGGTCGAGTGAAGCTTTCTTT
. | TRBJ2-1 | . | TRBV5-1 | CASSLAPAGGTSYNEQFF | TGCGCCAGCAGCTTGGCCCCGGCAGGGGGGACCTCCTACAATGAGCAGTTCTTC
TRBD1 | TRBJ2-1 | . | TRBV13 | CASSPKGTGVNEQFF | TGTGCCAGCAGCCCGAAGGGGACAGGGGTCAATGAGCAGTTCTTC
TRBD1 | TRBJ2-7 | . | TRBV2 | CASRDRAYEQYF | TGTGCCAGCAGAGACAGGGCCTACGAGCAGTACTTC
. | TRBJ1-5 | . | TRBV7-2 | CASSLEGGDQPQHF | TGTGCCAGCAGCTTAGAAGGGGGGGATCAGCCCCAGCATTTT
. | TRBJ1-1 | . | TRBV7-7 | CASSPQLNTEAFF | TGTGCTAGCAGCCCACAGCTGAACACTGAAGCTTTCTTT
. | TRBJ1-1 | . | TRBV6-5 | CASSSPNRALNTEAFF | TGTGCCAGCAGTTCCCCGAACAGGGCATTAAACACTGAAGCTTTCTTT
TRBD1 | TRBJ2-7 | . | TRBV7-8 | CASSLGQGRLYEQYF | TGTGCCAGCAGCTTAGGACAGGGACGCCTATACGAGCAGTACTTC
. | TRBJ2-7 | . | TRBV2 | CASREDSYEQYF | TGTGCCAGCAGGGAGGATTCCTACGAGCAGTACTTC
. | TRBJ1-5 | few | TRBV4-3 | CASSQGGRDQPQHF | TGCGCCAGCAGCCAAGGGGGAAGGGATCAGCCCCAGCATTTT
. | TRBJ2-2 | . | TRBV9 | CASSVGRTANTGELFF | TGTGCCAGCAGCGTAGGCAGGACAGCGAACACCGGGGAGCTGTTTTTT
TRBD2 | TRBJ2-2 | . | TRBV13 | CASSWKAGGSLPGELFF | TGTGCCAGCAGCTGGAAAGCGGGAGGAAGTTTGCCCGGGGAGCTGTTTTTT
. | TRBJ2-2 | . | TRBV28 | CASSRRVAGELFF | TGTGCCAGCAGTCGGAGGGTAGCCGGGGAGCTGTTTTTT
. | TRBJ2-5 | . | TRBV11-2 | CASSAGLAQETQYF | TGTGCCAGCAGCGCGGGACTGGCCCAAGAGACCCAGTACTTC